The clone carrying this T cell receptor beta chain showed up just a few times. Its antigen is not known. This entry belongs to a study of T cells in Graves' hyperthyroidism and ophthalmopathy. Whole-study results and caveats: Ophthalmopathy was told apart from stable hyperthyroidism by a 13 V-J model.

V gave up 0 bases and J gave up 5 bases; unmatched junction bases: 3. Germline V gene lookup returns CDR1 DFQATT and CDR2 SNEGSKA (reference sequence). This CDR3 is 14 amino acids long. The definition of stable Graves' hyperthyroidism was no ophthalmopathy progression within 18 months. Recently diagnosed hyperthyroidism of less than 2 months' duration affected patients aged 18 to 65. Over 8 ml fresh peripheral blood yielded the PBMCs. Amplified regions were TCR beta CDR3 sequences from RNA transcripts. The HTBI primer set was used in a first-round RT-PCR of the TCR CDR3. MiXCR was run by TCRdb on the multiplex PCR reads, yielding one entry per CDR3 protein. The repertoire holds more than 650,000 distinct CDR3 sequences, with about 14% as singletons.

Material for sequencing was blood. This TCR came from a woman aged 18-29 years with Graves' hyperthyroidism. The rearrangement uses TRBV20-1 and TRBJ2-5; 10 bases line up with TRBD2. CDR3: CSARESGGGETQYF. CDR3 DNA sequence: TGCAGTGCTAGAGAAAGCGGGGGGGGGGAGACCCAGTACTTC.